This is a list of T cell receptor beta chains from one sample in a study of blood T cell repertoires in COVID-19. Here immunoSEQ multiplex PCR was the method, and the copy in TCRdb shows in-frame clones only, minus some. The sample shows about 60,000 clones, about nine tenths of them seen only once. The sequencing sample was made of peripheral blood. The receptors here all came from a human donor in a cohort sampled during active COVID-19. The CDR3 runs from the conserved cysteine through the conserved F or W. A D gene is named only where the DNA matches it firmly. Some rows mark clone size as missing; the rest say once, few, many or name a class of expanded clone.

d_call j_call v_call clone_size cdr3_aa
TRBD1 TRBJ2-3 TRBV11-3 . CASSLEGQGASDTQYF
TRBD1 TRBJ1-2 TRBV3-1/TRBV3-2 few CASSQGTGGAYGYTF
TRBD1 TRBJ2-7 TRBV5-4 once CASSPRTGDYEQYF
TRBD1 TRBJ2-7 TRBV7-9 . CASSNRIPGQGAGYEQYF
TRBD1 TRBJ1-5 TRBV19 . CAGGQGRNQPQHF
. TRBJ2-6 TRBV24-1 . CATSDSGGANVLTF
. TRBJ2-5 TRBV5-1 once CASSLARGVQETQYF
TRBD1 TRBJ1-2 TRBV13 . CASRVNTGTANYGYTF
TRBD1 TRBJ1-1 TRBV2 few CASLRDRGMEYTEAFF
. TRBJ2-2 TRBV5-4 . CASSARAPGGSTGELFF
. TRBJ2-7 TRBV7-2 . CASSPNWAQGVYEQYF
TRBD1 TRBJ1-6 TRBV25-1 . CASTGQGGLNSPLHF
. TRBJ2-2 TRBV18 once CASSPLDRPRTGELFF
. TRBJ2-4 TRBV5-1 . CASGQGSAKNIQYF
. TRBJ1-3 TRBV7-2 . CASSLVLSGVNTIYF
. TRBJ2-7 TRBV3-1/TRBV3-2 . CASSQLPGNEQYF
. TRBJ1-2 TRBV6-2/TRBV6-3 . CASSYGHVYGYTF
TRBD1 TRBJ2-7 TRBV10-1 few CASSDYRGNFYEQYF
TRBD1 TRBJ2-1 TRBV6-6 . CASRSGTGGSHEQFF
. TRBJ2-5 TRBV15 . CATSSSGALWETQYF
TRBD1 TRBJ2-1 TRBV15 . CATSREDRGSSEQFF
TRBD2 TRBJ2-1 TRBV7-8 . CASSPTSGRDNEQFF
. TRBJ1-5 TRBV5-1 . CASSLGASQPQHF
. TRBJ1-5 TRBV7-9 few CASSFGGVPDSNQPQHF
. TRBJ1-6 TRBV27 . CASSLSPGSPLHF
TRBD2 TRBJ2-7 TRBV27 . CASSLLAGGPYEQYF
. TRBJ2-1 TRBV7-8 few CASSLTHFGTTYNEQFF
TRBD1 TRBJ1-2 TRBV18 . CASSPRTGAAGAYGYTF
TRBD1 TRBJ2-7 TRBV7-2 . CASSYRDRSYEQYF
. TRBJ2-3 TRBV14 . CASSQYSTDTQYF
. TRBJ1-1 TRBV7-2 . CASRDGRLNTEAFF
TRBD2 TRBJ2-3 TRBV30 . CAWTPQEPLGGGRADTQYF
TRBD2 TRBJ2-1 TRBV7-2 . CASSLTGGFYNEQFF
TRBD1 TRBJ1-2 TRBV19 . CASSRQGGYGYTF
. TRBJ1-6 TRBV2 . CATPQAPNSPLHF
TRBD2 TRBJ2-5 TRBV14 . CASSQGLAGGLETQYF
. TRBJ2-3 TRBV6-5 . CASSPPRGGDTQYF
TRBD2 TRBJ2-1 TRBV5-1 . CASSSGTSGSGEQFF
TRBD2 TRBJ2-1 TRBV7-6 few CASSLARRGAHSSQFF
. TRBJ2-1 TRBV5-1 . CASSLVTRAFSSYNEQFF
TRBD2 TRBJ2-2 TRBV7-9 . CASSTPGLATGELFF
. TRBJ2-1 TRBV28 . CASRLRVAYNEQFF
TRBD1 TRBJ2-3 TRBV28 few CASSFPGTGETPDTQYF
TRBD2 TRBJ2-3 TRBV5-4 . CASSDKRESQDTQYF
. TRBJ2-7 TRBV18 . CASSPPGTAGTYEQYF
. TRBJ1-6 TRBV5-1 once CASSLTPEGNSPLHF
. TRBJ2-7 TRBV6-2/TRBV6-3 . CASSSLQGLGEQYF
TRBD2 TRBJ2-3 TRBV7-2 once CASSQGSGGTDTQYF
TRBD1 TRBJ1-2 TRBV19 once CASSMGQGNYGYTF
TRBD2 TRBJ2-2 TRBV7-6 . CASTGGFGELFF
. TRBJ2-7 TRBV11-2 few CASSSGTYISYEQYF
. TRBJ2-1 TRBV25-1 . CASSESRGANNEQFF
TRBD1 TRBJ2-2 TRBV7-9 . CASSPGDRGPRTGELFF
. TRBJ2-1 TRBV19 . CASSRTSNEQFF
TRBD1 TRBJ1-5 TRBV11-3 once CASSLVAGGTNQPQHF
TRBD1 TRBJ1-2 TRBV7-9 . CASSWGQGASGYTF
. TRBJ2-7 TRBV24-1 . CATPVGQYF